These 27 T cell receptor beta chains share one sample of origin, sequenced in a study of graft-versus-host responses after intestinal transplantation. TCRdb's table, derived via immunoSEQ multiplex PCR, lists solely in-frame clones and lacks some. The sample has approximately 120,000 clones, around nine tenths seen once; the top ten hold 0.16%. Their antigens remain unidentified. The specimen was unstimulated CD4+ T cells sorted from spleen or lymph node cells, collected before intestinal transplant. The receptors were sampled from a human donor who received an intestinal transplant.

The V gene is TRBV6-5, the J gene TRBJ2-1; tentative D call: TRBD1 (6 bases). CDR3 length equals 13 residues. With 5 bases removed from V and 8 bases from J, the gap between germline ends came to 13 bases. The germline gives CDR1 MNHEY, CDR2 SVGAGI. As DNA, the CDR3 is TGTGCCAGCAGTAGTGGGGGCTCGTATGAGCAGTTCTTC. Protein sequence: CASSSGGSYEQFF.

The rearrangement joins TRBV6-4 to TRBJ1-4; TRBD1 might be the D (5 bases). V lost 2 bases and J lost 7, with 5 bases in between. This CDR3 has 12 residues. CDR1 is MRHNA, CDR2 SNTAGT, per germline. CDR3 amino acids: CASSDGGEKLFF. CDR3 bases: TGTGCCAGCAGTGACGGGGGTGAAAAACTGTTTTTT.

This clone appeared a single time. This chain links TRBV18 with TRBJ2-1; D might be TRBD2 (5 bases). Per germline, CDR1 KGHSH and CDR2 LQKENI. Trimming removed 4 bases from V and 7 bases from J, with 14 bases in between. The CDR3 runs to 14 residues. The CDR3 loop is CASSRLASSNEQFF. The CDR3 DNA sequence: TGTGCCAGCTCACGTCTAGCTTCCTCGAATGAGCAGTTCTTC. The full variable domain, rest sourced from reference TRBV18 and TRBJ2-1, is NAGVMQNPRHLVRRRGQEARLRCSPMKGHSHVYWYRQLPEEGLKFMVYLQKENIIDESGMPKERFSAEFPKEGPSILRIQQVVRGDSAAYFCASSRLASSNEQFFGPGTRLTVL.

The chain employs TRBV10-3 and TRBJ2-7; TRBD1 is a possible D gene (6 bases). Per germline, CDR1 ENHRY and CDR2 SYGVKD. The length of the CDR3 is 12 residues. The V gene lost 3 bases and the J gene lost 5 bases, with 8 bases spanning the gap. This CDR3 is CAISEQGDEQYF. The CDR3 nucleotides are TGTGCCATCAGTGAACAGGGAGACGAGCAGTACTTC.

In DNA form, the CDR3 reads TGCAGTGCTAGAGGTCTTGAGGGCTACACCTTC. Translated: CSARGLEGYTF. The rearrangement joins TRBV20-1 to TRBJ1-2; D unclear. The V gene lost 1 base and the J gene lost 8 bases, with 8 bases spanning the gap. CDR1 DFQATT and CDR2 SNEGSKA come from the germline V gene (reference sequence). The CDR3 is 11 amino acids.

This sequence joins TRBV18 and TRBJ1-2; D is undetermined. The CDR3 sequence is 11 residues long. Germline CDR1 is KGHSH and CDR2 is LQKENI. V lost 5 bases, J lost 6 bases, and 7 bases lay in between. The DNA of the CDR3 is TGTGCCAGCTCAGCCGGGGATGGCTACACCTTC. Protein sequence: CASSAGDGYTF.

The chain couples TRBV5-8 to TRBJ2-3; TRBD1 or TRBD2 may be the D gene (5 bases each). V shed 4 bases and J shed 0 bases, with 15 bases lying between them. Germline values: CDR1 SGHTS, CDR2 YDEGEE. The length of the CDR3 is 16 residues. The CDR3 region is CASSPYYRTSTDTQYF. The CDR3 DNA reads TGTGCCAGCAGCCCCTACTACAGGACTAGCACAGATACGCAGTATTTT.

The chain carries TRBV23-1 and TRBJ2-7; 12 bases are a match to TRBD1. TRBV23-1 is noted as an ORF with a role that remains uncertain. V shed 2 bases and J 3 bases; nucleotides not matched to a gene: 5. The CDR3 has 16 residues. The CDR3 protein is CASSQAGTGGFYEQYF. In nucleotides, the CDR3 is TGCGCCAGCAGTCAAGCGGGGACAGGGGGCTTCTACGAGCAGTACTTC.

V is TRBV19 and J is TRBJ2-1; 7 bases line up with TRBD1. The J segment lost 6 bases and the V segment lost 3 bases, leaving 5 bases of the junction unmatched. Germline CDR1 LNHDA, CDR2 SQIVND (reference sequence). The CDR3 has 14 amino acids. The CDR3 region has the DNA TGTGCCAGTAGTATCGGCCAGGGGGTCAATGAGCAGTTCTTC. Protein product: CASSIGQGVNEQFF.

V and J are TRBV10-2 and TRBJ1-5; D unclear. The V gene lost 6 bases and the J gene lost 0 bases, with 6 bases spanning the gap. The CDR3 spans 13 residues. Germline CDR1 and CDR2: WSHSY and SAAADI. The CDR3 sequence: CASRDGSNQPQHF. The CDR3, as DNA: TGCGCCAGCAGGGACGGTAGCAATCAGCCCCAGCATTTT.

The rearrangement links TRBV5-4 to TRBJ1-1, with D unclear. The germline V gene has CDR1 SGHNT and CDR2 YYREEE (reference sequence). The V end lost 3 bases, the J end lost 2 bases, and 8 bases lay between the germline ends. This CDR3 has 13 amino acids. CDR3 amino acids: CASSSGVNTEAFF. CDR3 DNA: TGTGCCAGCAGCTCTGGCGTAAACACTGAAGCTTTCTTT.

This sequence joins TRBV5-1 and TRBJ1-2; D unresolved. Per germline, CDR1 SGHRS and CDR2 YFSETQ. CDR3 length: 14 amino acids. V was clipped by 0 bases and J by 7 bases, with 13 bases between them. For the CDR3, the DNA is TGCGCCAGCAGCTTGGCCTACGTTAGTAGTGGCTACACCTTC. This encodes CASSLAYVSSGYTF.

The V call is TRBV5-6, the J call TRBJ1-1; no firm D call. CDR1 SGHDT and CDR2 YYEEEE come from the germline V gene. The CDR3 loop spans 14 amino acids. The germline V and J ends were trimmed by 3 bases and 3 bases, with 12 bases remaining between them. As DNA, the CDR3 is TGTGCCAGCAGCTACGCGTATGGAGACACTGAAGCTTTCTTT. Amino acids: CASSYAYGDTEAFF.

This CDR3 reads CASSEVWTGAHQPQHF. CDR3 nucleotides: TGTGCCAGCAGTGAAGTCTGGACAGGGGCCCATCAGCCCCAGCATTTT. This chain uses TRBV6-1 with TRBJ1-5, with 9 bases aligning to TRBD1. Per germline, CDR1 MNHNS and CDR2 SASEGT. CDR3 length: 16 amino acids. J gave up 5 bases and V 1 base, and 6 bases lay outside the gene matches.

For the CDR3, the DNA is TGTGCCAGCAAACCGGGACAGGGGAACGGGGAGCTGTTTTTT. The encoded protein is CASKPGQGNGELFF. The V and J genes are TRBV2 and TRBJ2-2, with 10 bases identical to TRBD1. V was pared by 7 bases and J by 7 bases, with 6 bases of the junction left unmatched. CDR1 and CDR2 from the germline V gene are SNHLY and FYNNEI. The CDR3 is 14 amino acids.

The chain's CDR3 is CASSPSGQGLSPKAFF. The CDR3 DNA follows: TGTGCCAGCAGCCCCTCAGGACAGGGACTCTCCCCCAAAGCTTTCTTT. This sequence joins TRBV7-9 and TRBJ1-1; 8 positions agree with TRBD1. CDR3 size: 16 residues. CDR1 is SEHNR, CDR2 FQNEAQ, per germline (reference sequence). The J segment lost 9 bases and the V segment lost 5 bases, leaving 17 bases of the junction unmatched.

The gene calls are TRBV11-2 and TRBJ2-7; the match to TRBD2 covers 10 bases. Germline loops: CDR1 SGHAT, CDR2 FQNNGV. This CDR3 is 15 amino acids long. With 5 bases clipped from V and 6 bases from J, the junction kept 10 bases outside the gene matches. CDR3 in amino acids: CASSRKLAGSREQYF. The CDR3 coding sequence is TGTGCCAGCAGCCGAAAACTAGCGGGGTCCCGCGAGCAGTACTTC.

V is TRBV5-5 and J is TRBJ2-3, with TRBD2 matching 7 bases. The CDR3 totals 14 residues. After removal of 7 bases from V and 2 bases from J, the junction contained 7 bases not matched to a gene. Germline CDR1 and CDR2: SGHKS and YYEKEE (reference sequence). CDR3 sequence (DNA): TGTGCCAGCTCCCGGGGGGACCTCACAGATACGCAGTATTTT. Protein sequence: CASSRGDLTDTQYF.

This clone turned up a few times. The rearrangement uses TRBV5-4 and TRBJ1-2; TRBD1 might be the D (6 bases). Germline CDR1 is SGHNT and CDR2 is YYREEE (reference sequence). Deletions cut 0 bases from V and 4 bases from J, with 10 bases between. The CDR3 runs 14 residues. The CDR3 DNA follows: TGTGCCAGCAGCTTGGCAGGGGACGGCTATGGCTACACCTTC. Translating gives CASSLAGDGYGYTF.

The V gene is TRBV18, the J gene TRBJ1-4; the D gene is possibly TRBD1 (5 bases). Trimming took off 5 bases at V and 8 bases at J, with 15 bases between the two ends. Germline V gene data show CDR1 as KGHSH and CDR2 as LQKENI. The CDR3 is 14 amino acids. DNA for the CDR3: TGTGCCAGCTCATTCGGTGGGGGAGGCGAAAAACTGTTTTTT. Amino acids: CASSFGGGGEKLFF. The full variable domain, rest sourced from reference TRBV18 and TRBJ1-4, is NAGVMQNPRHLVRRRGQEARLRCSPMKGHSHVYWYRQLPEEGLKFMVYLQKENIIDESGMPKERFSAEFPKEGPSILRIQQVVRGDSAAYFCASSFGGGGEKLFFGSGTQLSVL.

This chain's CDR3 is CASSLGEKYEQYF. DNA of the CDR3: TGCGCCAGCAGCTTGGGAGAGAAGTACGAGCAGTACTTC. This chain joins TRBV5-1 and TRBJ2-7; D is unresolved. In germline, CDR1 is SGHRS, CDR2 YFSETQ. Trimming took off 0 bases at V and 4 bases at J, with 8 bases between the two ends. The CDR3 totals 13 residues.

V and J are TRBV6-5 and TRBJ1-3; D gene ambiguous. In germline, CDR1 is MNHEY, CDR2 SVGAGI. CDR3 length: 16 residues. V was clipped by 0 bases and J by 0 bases, with 9 bases between them. The CDR3 DNA is TGTGCCAGCAGTTACTCTGGCCCGTCCTCTGGAAACACCATATATTTT. Translation: CASSYSGPSSGNTIYF.

The V and J genes are TRBV11-1 and TRBJ1-4; D uncertain. The CDR3 loop spans 13 amino acids. CDR1 SGHAT and CDR2 FQDESV come from the germline V gene (reference sequence). The ends were cut back, 4 bases at V and 5 bases at J, with 8 bases in the middle. This chain's CDR3 is CASSSGLNEKLFF. The CDR3 DNA reads as TGTGCCAGCAGCTCGGGGTTGAATGAAAAACTGTTTTTT.

CDR3 loop: CASSFDRGNYGYTF. The CDR3 DNA is TGTGCCAGCAGCTTCGACAGGGGAAACTATGGCTACACCTTC. This chain joins TRBV7-9 and TRBJ1-2; TRBD1 aligns across 8 bases. Per the germline V gene, CDR1 is SEHNR and CDR2 is FQNEAQ (reference sequence). V was pared by 3 bases and J by 2 bases, with 2 bases of the junction left unmatched. The CDR3 consists of 14 residues.

V is TRBV30 and J is TRBJ1-2; unclear D gene. Germline assignment: CDR1 GTSNPN and CDR2 SVGIG (reference sequence). V lost 3 bases and J 0 bases, leaving 8 bases between the germline ends. The CDR3 consists of 13 residues. CDR3 loop: CAWRGLANYGYTF. DNA of the CDR3: TGTGCCTGGAGAGGGCTGGCTAACTATGGCTACACCTTC.

This clone was seen once. J is TRBJ1-6 and V is TRBV29-1, with a tentative D call TRBD1 (5 bases). Germline CDR1 is SQVTM and CDR2 is ANQGSEA. The V end was cut by 6 bases, the J end by 2 bases, with 8 bases between. The CDR3 spans 13 residues. CDR3 nucleotides: TGCAGCGTGCAGGGTACCTATAATTCACCCCTCCACTTT. Translating gives CSVQGTYNSPLHF.

The chain joins TRBV18 to TRBJ2-5; D might be TRBD2 (5 bases). The V end was cut by 4 bases, the J end by 2 bases, with 5 bases between. Germline V lookup: CDR1 KGHSH, CDR2 LQKENI. CDR3 length: 12 amino acids. As DNA, the CDR3 is TGTGCCAGCTCACGCGGGCAAGAGACCCAGTACTTC. Translated: CASSRGQETQYF.